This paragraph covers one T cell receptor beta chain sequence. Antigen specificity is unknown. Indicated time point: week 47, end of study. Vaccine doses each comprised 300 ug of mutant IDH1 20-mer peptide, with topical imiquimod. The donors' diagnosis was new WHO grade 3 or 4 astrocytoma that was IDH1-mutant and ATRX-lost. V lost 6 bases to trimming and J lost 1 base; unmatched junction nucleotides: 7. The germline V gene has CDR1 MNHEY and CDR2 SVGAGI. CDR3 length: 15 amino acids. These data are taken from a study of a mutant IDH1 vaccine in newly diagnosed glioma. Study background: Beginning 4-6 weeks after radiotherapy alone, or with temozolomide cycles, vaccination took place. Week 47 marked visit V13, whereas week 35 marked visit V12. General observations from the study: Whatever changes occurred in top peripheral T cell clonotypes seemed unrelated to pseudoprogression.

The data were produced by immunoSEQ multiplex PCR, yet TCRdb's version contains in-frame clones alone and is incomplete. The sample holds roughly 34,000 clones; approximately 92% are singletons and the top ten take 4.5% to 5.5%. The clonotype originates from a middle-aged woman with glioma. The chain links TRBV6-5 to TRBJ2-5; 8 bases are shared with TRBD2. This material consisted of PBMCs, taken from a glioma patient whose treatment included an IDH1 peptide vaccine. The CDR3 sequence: CASSSGGAGQETQYF. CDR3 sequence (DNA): TGTGCCAGCAGCTCGGGGGGGGCCGGCCAAGAGACCCAGTACTTC.